This T cell receptor (beta chain) was identified during a study of control samples from healthy donors and cancer patients. This CDR3 spans 12 amino acids. Per germline, CDR1 MNHNS and CDR2 SASEGT. Trimming removed 3 bases from V and 5 bases from J, with 7 bases in between. Data came from immunoSEQ multiplex PCR; TCRdb stores just in-frame clones and leaves some out. The table has tens of thousands of clones, 90% to 95% seen once. The J gene is TRBJ1-1, the V gene TRBV6-1; D is possibly TRBD1 (5 bases). Sequencing was performed on blood. This receptor was taken from a man aged 50-60 years in good health. The CDR3 coding sequence is TGTGCCAGCAGTGAGGGACGGACTGAAGCTTTCTTT. Translated, it gives CASSEGRTEAFF.